The rows below give T cell receptor beta chains drawn from one sample of a study of cytomegalovirus exposure and HLA in healthy donors. Assay: immunoSEQ multiplex PCR; the TCRdb copy retains only in-frame clones and omits some. The profile shows about 160,000 clones, about 82% of them singletons. The sequencing input was PBMCs. These receptors all come from a male donor in good health and CMV-seronegative. Both conserved end residues are part of each CDR3. D genes are given only for firm matches. Clone size is stated in some rows and not others, as once, few, many or a class when expanded.

size: -; length: 15; D: TRBD2; J: TRBJ2-3; V: TRBV5-4; DNA: TGTGCCAGCAGCCGGACTAGCGGGGACACAGATACGCAGTATTTT; CDR3: CASSRTSGDTDTQYF
size: few; length: 15; D: TRBD1; J: TRBJ1-4; V: TRBV5-1; DNA: TGCGCCAGCAGCGTCAACAGGGGACCTAATGAAAAACTGTTTTTT; CDR3: CASSVNRGPNEKLFF
size: -; length: 13; D: TRBD2; J: TRBJ2-7; V: TRBV6-5; DNA: TGTGCCAGCAGTTACGCGGGAGGGTCCGAGCAGTACTTC; CDR3: CASSYAGGSEQYF
size: -; length: 16; D: TRBD2; J: TRBJ2-1; V: TRBV6-5; DNA: TGTGCCAGCAGTTATTATTGGCGGGAGGGTTACAATGAGCAGTTCTTC; CDR3: CASSYYWREGYNEQFF
size: -; length: 14; D: TRBD2; J: TRBJ2-1; V: TRBV29-1; DNA: TGCAGCGTTGCACGGACTAGCTCGGGCAATGAGCAGTTCTTC; CDR3: CSVARTSSGNEQFF
size: -; length: 16; D: -; J: TRBJ2-2; V: TRBV4-3; DNA: TGCGCCAGCAGCCAAGATCTAGGACTGGGCACCGGGGAGCTGTTTTTT; CDR3: CASSQDLGLGTGELFF
size: -; length: 15; D: TRBD2; J: TRBJ2-7; V: TRBV5-4; DNA: TGTGCCAGCAGCTTTGGTCTAGCGGAGGACTACGAGCAGTACTTC; CDR3: CASSFGLAEDYEQYF
size: -; length: 15; D: -; J: TRBJ2-1; V: TRBV6-5; DNA: TGTGCCAGCAGGAGGGCCCAGCTCTCCTACAATGAGCAGTTCTTC; CDR3: CASRRAQLSYNEQFF
size: -; length: 17; D: -; J: TRBJ1-5; V: TRBV28; DNA: TGTGCCAGCAGTCGCAGGTGGTCGGGGGATAGCAATCAGCCCCAGCATTTT; CDR3: CASSRRWSGDSNQPQHF
size: -; length: 16; D: -; J: TRBJ1-1; V: TRBV9; DNA: TGTGCCAGCAGCGCTCCGACCGGGGTCGTTGGCACTGAAGCTTTCTTT; CDR3: CASSAPTGVVGTEAFF
size: -; length: 12; D: TRBD2; J: TRBJ2-1; V: TRBV7-2; DNA: TGTGCCAGCAGCGCGGGAGGAAATGAGCAGTTCTTC; CDR3: CASSAGGNEQFF
size: -; length: 16; D: -; J: TRBJ2-5; V: TRBV6-1; DNA: TGTGCCAGCAGTGAAGCGCAGCGGCAGTTACAAGAGACCCAGTACTTC; CDR3: CASSEAQRQLQETQYF
size: -; length: 14; D: -; J: TRBJ2-7; V: TRBV7-2; DNA: TGTGCCAGCAGCCGACCGGGACAACAGTACGAGCAGTACTTC; CDR3: CASSRPGQQYEQYF
size: -; length: 13; D: -; J: TRBJ2-5; V: TRBV6-6; DNA: TGTGCCAGCCGTAGGACACCCCAAGAGACCCAGTACTTC; CDR3: CASRRTPQETQYF
size: -; length: 17; D: -; J: TRBJ2-7; V: TRBV7-2; DNA: TGTGCCAGCAGCTTAATAGGGGAAAGGACAGGGAGGGACGAGCAGTACTTC; CDR3: CASSLIGERTGRDEQYF
size: -; length: 16; D: TRBD2; J: TRBJ2-3; V: TRBV11-2; DNA: TGTGCCAGCAGCTTACTAGCGGGAGGTGGAACAGATACGCAGTATTTT; CDR3: CASSLLAGGGTDTQYF
size: -; length: 14; D: -; J: TRBJ2-5; V: TRBV15; DNA: TGTGCCACCAGCAGAGGGGACACGGGAGAGACCCAGTACTTC; CDR3: CATSRGDTGETQYF
size: -; length: 15; D: TRBD1; J: TRBJ1-1; V: TRBV10-2; DNA: TGCGCCAGCAGTGAGTCGAAGGGGGCGGGCACTGAAGCTTTCTTT; CDR3: CASSESKGAGTEAFF
size: -; length: 13; D: TRBD1; J: TRBJ2-3; V: TRBV5-4; DNA: TGTGCCAGCAGCTCGACAGGGACAGATACGCAGTATTTT; CDR3: CASSSTGTDTQYF
size: -; length: 15; D: -; J: TRBJ2-5; V: TRBV28; DNA: TGTGCCAGCAGTTTAGGAGTGGGAGGGGGGGAGACCCAGTACTTC; CDR3: CASSLGVGGGETQYF
size: -; length: 12; D: TRBD1; J: TRBJ2-4; V: TRBV19; DNA: TGTGCCAGTAGTAACACAGGGGCCATTCAGTACTTC; CDR3: CASSNTGAIQYF
size: -; length: 15; D: -; J: TRBJ1-2; V: TRBV7-9; DNA: TGTGCCAGCAGTCCCGGGACGGGAGCTAACTATGGCTACACCTTC; CDR3: CASSPGTGANYGYTF